The entry below describes one T cell receptor beta chain. These data belong to a study of blood T cell repertoires in COVID-19. Study overall: COVID-19 samples, acute and convalescent, were from the United States, Italy and Spain. In each case, the material was cDNA or gDNA derived from T cells, B-cell-depleted T cells, or PBMCs.

Clones were read by immunoSEQ multiplex PCR, and TCRdb kept only the in-frame ones, dropping some. The data contain about 300,000 clones, approximately 85% of them singletons. Germline CDR1 is SQVTM and CDR2 is ANQGSEA. V was pared by 3 bases and J by 3 bases, with 12 bases between. This CDR3 has 13 amino acids. This receptor was taken from a human donor in a cohort sampled during active COVID-19. The source material was peripheral blood. The rearrangement links TRBV29-1 to TRBJ2-7; TRBD1 might be the D (5 bases). Here the CDR3 reads CSVDGPQGYEQYF. DNA for the CDR3: TGCAGCGTTGATGGGCCGCAGGGCTACGAGCAGTACTTC.